These T cell receptor beta chains were read from a single sample in a study of beta chain features in type 1 diabetes. Data came from immunoSEQ multiplex PCR; TCRdb stores just in-frame clones and leaves some out. The table lists a few hundred thousand clones, around 9.9% of them singletons. The specimen sequenced was naive CD4+ T cells from blood. The receptor source for this set is a man under 40 with type 1 diabetes. The CDR3 runs from the conserved cysteine through the conserved F or W. A D gene is named only where the DNA matches it firmly. Clone size appears in some rows only: once, few, many, or a class for an expanded clone.

TRBJ1-5	-	once	TRBV7-2	TGTGCCAGCAGCCCAGACAAGAATGGGCCCCAGCATTTT	CASSPDKNGPQHF
TRBJ1-2	-	few	TRBV18	TGTGCCAGCTCACGGGACTCAACTTATGGCTACACCTTC	CASSRDSTYGYTF
TRBJ2-1	TRBD2	-	TRBV5-1	TGCGCCAGCAGCTTAGGGACTAGCGGCTTCAATGAGCAGTTCTTC	CASSLGTSGFNEQFF
TRBJ2-2	TRBD1	few	TRBV23-1	TGCGCCAGCAGTCCCCTCTCACAGGGGCCCGGGGAGCTGTTTTTT	CASSPLSQGPGELFF
TRBJ2-7	TRBD1	few	TRBV5-1	TGCGCCAGCAGCCCGGGACAGGGGGCGCTTAGCGAGCAGTACTTC	CASSPGQGALSEQYF
TRBJ1-2	TRBD1	-	TRBV4-1	TGCGCCAGCAGGCTACAGGGGGCCGACTATGGCTACACCTTC	CASRLQGADYGYTF
TRBJ1-5	-	-	TRBV7-6	TGTGCCAGCAGCCCGTGGGAGAGTAATCAGCCCCAGCATTTT	CASSPWESNQPQHF
TRBJ1-5	TRBD1	few	TRBV5-1	TGCGCCAGCAGCTTGGTAGGGGGCCGGAATCAGCCCCAGCATTTT	CASSLVGGRNQPQHF
TRBJ2-7	-	-	TRBV20-1	TGCAGTGCGTCAGGGACCTACGAGCAGTACTTC	CSASGTYEQYF
TRBJ2-7	TRBD1	-	TRBV15	TGTGCCACCAGCATTGACAGGGGGTCGTACGAGCAGTACTTC	CATSIDRGSYEQYF
TRBJ2-1	TRBD2	-	TRBV5-1	TGCGCCAGTCGGATCCGGGGGGATTCCTACAATGAGCAGTTCTTC	CASRIRGDSYNEQFF
TRBJ2-4	-	few	TRBV13	TGTGCCAGCAGCGTCTTTGTTTCCAAAAACATTCAGTACTTC	CASSVFVSKNIQYF
TRBJ2-6	TRBD1	few	TRBV5-4	TGTGCCAGCACCCTGGGACAGGGGTTCTCTGGGGCCAACGTCCTGACTTTC	CASTLGQGFSGANVLTF
TRBJ2-3	TRBD2	-	TRBV30	TGTGCCTGGAGTCCCTTTTTAGCGGGGACCTCAATTTTT	CAWSPFLAGTSIF
TRBJ2-3	TRBD2	-	TRBV5-4	TGTGCCAGCAGCTTTCGACTAGCGGGGGTATCTAGCACAGATACGCAGTATTTT	CASSFRLAGVSSTDTQYF
TRBJ2-1	-	-	TRBV1	TGCACCAGCACCACTAGACTAGCGGGGGGCCGCTACAATGAGCAGTTCTTC	CTSTTRLAGGRYNEQFF
TRBJ1-6	-	few	TRBV7-2	TGTGCCAGCAGCCAGGAAGGCTCCTATAATTCACCCCTCCACTTT	CASSQEGSYNSPLHF
TRBJ1-6	-	-	TRBV14	TGTGCCAGCAGCCCTGGGACAAGAGATTCACCCCTCCACTTT	CASSPGTRDSPLHF
TRBJ1-5	-	few	TRBV4-1	TGCGCCAGCAGCCAAGATCGGACACCAAACAATCAGCCCCAGCATTTT	CASSQDRTPNNQPQHF
TRBJ1-1	TRBD1	few	TRBV23-1	TGCGCCAGCAGTCAATCACGAGTTATTGACAGGGACACTGAAGCTTTCTTT	CASSQSRVIDRDTEAFF
TRBJ1-2	TRBD1	-	TRBV7-2	TGTGCCAGCAGCTGGACACAGGGGTTAAAGGATGGCTACACCTTC	CASSWTQGLKDGYTF
TRBJ1-2	-	few	TRBV28	TGTGCCAGCAGTTCAGGGTCTCCTTCGCCTGGCTACACCTTC	CASSSGSPSPGYTF
TRBJ2-1	-	few	TRBV7-8	TGTGCCAGCAGCTTCATAGGACAAACCTCCAGTGAGCAGTTCTTC	CASSFIGQTSSEQFF
TRBJ2-1	-	-	TRBV6-1	TGTGCCAGCAGTGAAATAAGGAGCTGCGAGCAGTTCTTC	CASSEIRSCEQFF
TRBJ1-5	TRBD1	-	TRBV5-6	TGTGCCAGCAGCAAAGGGCAGGGGGCTTCTCCTAATCAGCCCCAGCATTTT	CASSKGQGASPNQPQHF
TRBJ2-2	TRBD1	few	TRBV28	TGTGCCAGCAACACAGGGGGCGCAGGCACCGGGGAGCTGTTTTTT	CASNTGGAGTGELFF
TRBJ1-1	-	-	TRBV7-3	TGTGCCAGCAGCTTAACGCGACAGGTATCAGGCACTGAAGCTTTCTTT	CASSLTRQVSGTEAFF
TRBJ2-7	-	few	TRBV18	TGTGCCAGCTCCAGCAAGGGGGTAAGCTACGAGCAGTACTTC	CASSSKGVSYEQYF
TRBJ2-7	TRBD2	few	TRBV28	TGTGCCAGCAAGCCCGGGACTAGCGACTACGAGCAGTACTTC	CASKPGTSDYEQYF
TRBJ1-6	-	few	TRBV30	TGTGCCTGGAGTCTACAGGGAGGGTCACCCCTCCACTTT	CAWSLQGGSPLHF
TRBJ2-7	-	-	TRBV11-2	TGTGCCAGCAGCTTAGACCCGGTGACCTACGAGCAGTACTTC	CASSLDPVTYEQYF
TRBJ1-6	TRBD1	-	TRBV30	TGTGCCTGCGACAGGGGAGAGTCACCCCTCCACTTT	CACDRGESPLHF
TRBJ2-5	TRBD1	-	TRBV27	TGTGCCAGCAGAATTAATGACAGGGTTCAAGAGACCCAGTACTTC	CASRINDRVQETQYF
TRBJ2-3	-	-	TRBV29-1	TGCAGCGTTGAAATACAGGGTGAGGATACGCAGTATTTT	CSVEIQGEDTQYF
TRBJ1-6	-	-	TRBV7-2	TGTGCCAGCAGCTTAGCGGGCCCACCCCTCCACTTT	CASSLAGPPLHF